This T cell receptor (beta chain) was identified during a study of blood T cell repertoires in COVID-19. Study background: Both acute and convalescent COVID-19 samples were obtained from the United States, Italy and Spain. The analysed material was cDNA or gDNA that came from T cells, B-cell-depleted T cells, or PBMCs.

Authors' methods: It was from reference gene primer amplification that nucleated cell counts were estimated. This table comes from immunoSEQ multiplex PCR, and its TCRdb copy is limited to in-frame clones, with some not included. V and J calls and clone size follow that table, whereas D and trimming were derived from the DNA. This table has around 100,000 clones, approximately 80% appearing once. J lost 3 bases, V lost 1 base, and 8 bases had no gene match. CDR3 size: 18 residues. The germline V gene has CDR1 MGHRA and CDR2 YSYEKL. This chain connects TRBV4-1 to TRBJ2-3; 12 bases match TRBD2. The sequence was collected from a man aged 45-65 years with active or convalescent COVID-19. Sequenced sample: peripheral blood. The DNA of the CDR3 is TGCGCCAGCAGCCAAGTTCTAGCGGGAGGGTTTAAGACAGATACGCAGTATTTT. Its translation is CASSQVLAGGFKTDTQYF.